This T cell receptor beta chain emerged from a study of T-cell memory formation after mild COVID-19. Study observations and caveats: Clones contracting day 15 to 85 were balanced CD4/CD8; later expanders leaned CD4+. CD8+ contracting clones occupied EMRA, while CD4+ ones occupied mainly CM and EM.

Worth noting for this clonotype: Its antigen is currently unknown.

One entry per CDR3 protein results from TCRdb running MiXCR on the 5' RACE reads. The data hold under 50,000 distinct CDR3 sequences, with 25% to 35% observed a single time. The CDR3 is 13 residues long. V gave up 5 bases and J gave up 2 bases, with 9 bases separating them. The germline CDR1 and CDR2 sequences are SGHAT and FQNNGV. The chain uses TRBV11-2 and TRBJ2-5; tentatively, D is TRBD1 or TRBD2 (5 bases each). What was sequenced was PBMCs or a T cell subset sorted from them (not recorded which). The sequence came from a man aged 18 to 35 who had mild COVID-19 (a few samples of this study predate the infection). Cell type and time point are not known. This CDR3 reads CASSQRGQETQYF. In nucleotides, the CDR3 is TGTGCCAGCAGCCAGAGGGGACAAGAGACCCAGTACTTC.